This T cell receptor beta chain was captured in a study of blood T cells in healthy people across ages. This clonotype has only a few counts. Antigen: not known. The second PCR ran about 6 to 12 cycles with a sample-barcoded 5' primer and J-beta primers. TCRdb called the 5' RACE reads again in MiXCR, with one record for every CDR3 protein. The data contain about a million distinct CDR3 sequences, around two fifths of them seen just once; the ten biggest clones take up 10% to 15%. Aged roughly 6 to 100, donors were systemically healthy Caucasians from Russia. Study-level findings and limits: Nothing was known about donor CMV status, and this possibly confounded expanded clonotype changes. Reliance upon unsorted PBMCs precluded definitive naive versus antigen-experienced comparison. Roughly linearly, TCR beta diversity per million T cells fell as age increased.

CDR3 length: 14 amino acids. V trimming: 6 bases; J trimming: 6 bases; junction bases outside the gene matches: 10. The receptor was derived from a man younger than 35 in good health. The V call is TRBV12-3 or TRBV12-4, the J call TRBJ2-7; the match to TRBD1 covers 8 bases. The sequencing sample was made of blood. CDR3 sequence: CASRPRDRLSEQYF. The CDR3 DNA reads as TGTGCCAGCAGACCCCGGGACAGGCTCTCCGAGCAGTACTTC.